This TCR beta chain was sequenced in a study of blood T cell repertoires in COVID-19. As for the study in general: COVID-19 samples, acute and convalescent, were from the United States, Italy and Spain. Nucleic acid was either cDNA or gDNA, and it came from T cells, B-cell-depleted T cells, or PBMCs.

CDR3 length equals 12 residues. Germline CDR1 KGHDR, CDR2 SFDVKD. Trimming stripped 9 bases from V and 5 bases from J, with 13 bases between. Authors' analysis steps: Amplification of reference gene primers provided the estimated nucleated cell counts. Assay used: immunoSEQ multiplex PCR; TCRdb lists only in-frame clones, some missing. The V and J calls and clone size come from that table; D and trimming were worked out from the DNA. Among approximately 50,000 clones, less than 80% were seen once, and the ten largest hold under 30%. This clone rates as medium-sized. The sequence was obtained from a man between 65 and 80 years old with acute or convalescent COVID-19. The chain links TRBV24-1 to TRBJ2-7; D may be TRBD2 (5 bases). The sequencing sample was made of peripheral blood. The CDR3 protein is CATPEGLDEQYF. Here the CDR3 DNA reads TGTGCCACCCCTGAGGGCCTCGACGAGCAGTACTTC.